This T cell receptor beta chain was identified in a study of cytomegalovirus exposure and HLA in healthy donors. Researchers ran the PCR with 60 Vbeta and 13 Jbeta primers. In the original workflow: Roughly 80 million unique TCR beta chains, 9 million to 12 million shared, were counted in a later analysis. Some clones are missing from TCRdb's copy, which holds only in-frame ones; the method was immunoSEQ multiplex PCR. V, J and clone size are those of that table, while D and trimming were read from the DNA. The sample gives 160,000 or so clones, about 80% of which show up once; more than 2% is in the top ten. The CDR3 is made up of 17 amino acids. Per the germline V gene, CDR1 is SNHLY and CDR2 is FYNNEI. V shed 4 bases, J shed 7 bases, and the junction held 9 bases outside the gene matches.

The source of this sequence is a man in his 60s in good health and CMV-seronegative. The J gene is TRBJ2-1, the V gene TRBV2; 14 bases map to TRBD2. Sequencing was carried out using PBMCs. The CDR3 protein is CASSGGLAGGLGNEQFF. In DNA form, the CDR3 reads TGTGCCAGCAGTGGAGGACTAGCGGGAGGATTGGGGAATGAGCAGTTCTTC.